Given below is one TCR beta chain in context. Profiling relied on immunoSEQ multiplex PCR, and the TCRdb table lists in-frame clones only, not all of them. The table has 75,000 to 95,000 clones, around nine tenths seen once; the top ten hold approximately 4.2%. The source of the sample is a study of blood T cell repertoires in COVID-19. V shed 7 bases, J shed 1 base, and the junction held 7 bases outside the gene matches. The germline V gene encodes CDR1 SGDLS and CDR2 YYNGEE. There are 15 residues in the CDR3. The clonotype was recovered from a man aged 50 to 60 with active COVID-19. The chain links TRBV9 to TRBJ2-2; 7 bases match TRBD2. Sample: peripheral blood. CDR3 residues: CASSPLAENTGELFF. The CDR3 DNA reads as TGTGCCAGCTCCCCGCTAGCGGAGAACACCGGGGAGCTGTTTTTT. The whole variable domain, filled in from reference TRBV9 and TRBJ2-2, reads DSGVTQTPKHLITATGQRVTLRCSPRSGDLSVYWYQQSLDQGLQFLIQYYNGEERAKGNILERFSAQQFPDLHSELNLSSLELGDSALYFCASSPLAENTGELFFGEGSRLTVL.